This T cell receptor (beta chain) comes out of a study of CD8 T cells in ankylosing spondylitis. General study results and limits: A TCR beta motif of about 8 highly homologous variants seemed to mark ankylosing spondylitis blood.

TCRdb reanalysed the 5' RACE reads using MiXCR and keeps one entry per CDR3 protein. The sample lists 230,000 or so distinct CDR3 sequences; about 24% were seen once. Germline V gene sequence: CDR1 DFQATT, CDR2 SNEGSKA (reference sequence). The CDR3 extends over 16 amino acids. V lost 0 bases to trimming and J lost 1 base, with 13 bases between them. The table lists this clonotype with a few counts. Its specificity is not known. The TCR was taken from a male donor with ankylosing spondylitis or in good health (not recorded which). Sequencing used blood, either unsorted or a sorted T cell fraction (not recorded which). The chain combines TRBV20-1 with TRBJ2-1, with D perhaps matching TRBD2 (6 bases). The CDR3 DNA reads TGCAGTGCTAGAGATGTCGGGGGTCGGTCCTACAATGAGCAGTTCTTC. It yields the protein CSARDVGGRSYNEQFF.